One and the same sample provided the 12 T cell receptor beta chains below, sequenced in a study of shared clonotypes between healthy human individuals. Assay: immunoSEQ multiplex PCR; the TCRdb copy retains only in-frame clones and omits some. Among some 2,100,000 clones, roughly 95% were seen once, and the ten largest hold approximately 0.13%. Specimen: naive CD4+ T cells sorted from blood. Subset: CD45RA+ positively selected. The receptors originated from a man aged 18 to 35 in good health.

The chain is built from TRBV28 and TRBJ2-5; possibly TRBD2 for D (7 bases). CDR1 and CDR2 from the germline V gene are MDHEN and SYDVKM. The CDR3 loop spans 20 amino acids. The V and J ends lost 2 bases and 0 bases respectively, with 25 bases between them. CDR3 bases: TGTGCCAGCAGTTTAATCAATGGCGGGGGCCCAAGGACGTACCAAGAGACCCAGTACTTC. It translates to CASSLINGGGPRTYQETQYF.

In the case of this clone: The sample has other DNA sequences that encode this CDR3 too. This chain connects TRBV5-1 to TRBJ1-1; no clear D gene. The CDR3 sequence is 15 residues long. Between the trimmed V and J ends, which lost 0 bases and 5 bases, there was a span of 14 bases. CDR1 and CDR2 (germline): SGHRS, YFSETQ. The CDR3 bases are TGCGCCAGCAGCTTGGCCGAGGGCGCTCGGACTGAAGCTTTCTTT. Amino acid sequence: CASSLAEGARTEAFF.

The DNA of the CDR3 is TGTGCCAGCTCATACGGGAAACAGGCTCTGAACACTGAAGCTTTCTTT. Amino acids: CASSYGKQALNTEAFF. The gene calls are TRBV18 and TRBJ1-1; tentative D call: TRBD1 (5 bases). CDR3 length: 16 amino acids. CDR1 is KGHSH, CDR2 LQKENI, per germline. Trimming took off 5 bases at V and 0 bases at J, with 16 bases between the two ends.

This chain uses TRBV10-2 with TRBJ2-4; perhaps TRBD1 as D (5 bases). The V and J ends lost 9 bases and 0 bases respectively, with 12 bases between them. The germline CDR1 and CDR2 sequences are WSHSY and SAAADI. The CDR3 has 14 amino acids. The chain's CDR3 is CASTGDLAKNIQYF. DNA for the CDR3: TGCGCCAGTACAGGAGACTTAGCCAAAAACATTCAGTACTTC.

The chain recombines TRBV30 with TRBJ1-3; possibly TRBD1 for D (6 bases). The CDR3 length is 15 residues. The germline V and J ends were trimmed by 4 bases and 2 bases, with 15 bases remaining between them. Germline CDR1 is GTSNPN and CDR2 is SVGIG (reference sequence). CDR3 coding DNA: TGTGCCTGGACCCGAGCAGGGGAAGCTGGAAACACCATATATTTT. Translating it yields CAWTRAGEAGNTIYF.

V usage is TRBV30 and J usage is TRBJ1-1; no clear D gene. The CDR3 has 13 amino acids. The V end was cut by 4 bases, the J end by 4 bases, with 13 bases between. Germline loops: CDR1 GTSNPN, CDR2 SVGIG (reference sequence). The CDR3 region is CAWTVALFTEAFF. The CDR3 DNA sequence: TGTGCCTGGACAGTGGCTCTCTTCACTGAAGCTTTCTTT. Complete variable domain (other parts from reference TRBV30 and TRBJ1-1): SQTIHQWPATLVQPVGSPLSLECTVEGTSNPNLYWYRQAAGRGLQLLFYSVGIGQISSEVPQNLSASRPQDRQFILSSKKLLLSDSGFYLCAWTVALFTEAFFGQGTRLTVV.

The CDR3 DNA reads TGTGCCAGCAGTGACACAGGGAATAATTCACCCCTCCACTTT. Its protein product is CASSDTGNNSPLHF. The chain couples TRBV6-1 to TRBJ1-6; TRBD1 might be the D (6 bases). The V end lost 3 bases, the J end lost 5 bases, and 8 bases lay between the germline ends. The CDR3 totals 14 residues. Germline V gene lookup returns CDR1 MNHNS and CDR2 SASEGT.

The chain has TRBV5-1 and TRBJ1-2; 9 nucleotides match TRBD1. Germline assignment: CDR1 SGHRS and CDR2 YFSETQ. CDR3 length: 14 residues. V dropped 4 bases and J dropped 8; count of bases not matched to a gene: 9. In DNA form, the CDR3 reads TGCGCCAGCAGCCCTCGAACAGGGGGCGAGGGCTACACCTTC. It translates to CASSPRTGGEGYTF.

The chain carries TRBV5-6 and TRBJ1-5; 9 bases align to TRBD1. This CDR3 region has 16 residues. J lost 4 bases, V lost 4 bases, and 9 bases had no gene match. Germline lookup yields CDR1 SGHDT and CDR2 YYEEEE. The CDR3 DNA reads TGTGCCAGCAGCGAAGCCGGGACAGGGACAAATCAGCCCCAGCATTTT. Translating it yields CASSEAGTGTNQPQHF.

V gene TRBV19 combines with J gene TRBJ1-5; possibly TRBD1 for D (6 bases). The CDR3 extends over 15 amino acids. V was pared by 7 bases and J by 8 bases, with 21 bases between. Germline CDR1 is LNHDA and CDR2 is SQIVND (reference sequence). The CDR3 loop reads CASKDQGQKVEPQHF. CDR3 coding DNA: TGTGCCAGTAAGGACCAGGGGCAGAAGGTAGAGCCCCAGCATTTT.

This sequence joins TRBV6-5 and TRBJ2-7; D is perhaps TRBD2 (5 bases). V was clipped by 5 bases and J by 3 bases, with 14 bases between them. The CDR3 contains 14 residues. CDR1 is MNHEY and CDR2 is SVGAGI in the germline V gene. CDR3: CASSPQRSSYEQYF. CDR3 nucleotides: TGTGCCAGCAGTCCCCAGCGGAGCAGCTACGAGCAGTACTTC.

This clone is a singleton in its sample. The chain joins TRBV28 to TRBJ2-7, with D possibly matching TRBD1 (5 bases). The V end was cut by 2 bases, the J end by 6 bases, with 5 bases between. CDR3 length: 11 residues. From germline, CDR1 is MDHEN and CDR2 SYDVKM. The CDR3 sequence: CASSLGAEQYF. Here the CDR3 DNA reads TGTGCCAGCAGTTTAGGGGCCGAGCAGTACTTC.